Below, 25 T cell receptor beta chains from the same sample are listed, as sequenced in a study of T-cell reconstitution after alpha-beta-depleted transplantation in children. Unique molecular identifiers tagged the TCRbeta library. A single record per CDR3 protein comes from TCRdb applying MiXCR to the PCR reads. This table has 800,000 to 1,000,000 distinct CDR3 sequences, about 30% appearing once. The sample was PBMCs, mostly from graft donor cells, taken 360 days after TCRalphabeta/CD19-depleted stem cell transplant. The origin of the receptors is a boy in the first two years of life who had a stem cell transplant for SCID, so the T cells may come from the graft donor.

The chain recombines TRBV12-3 or TRBV12-4 with TRBJ2-7; D is uncertain. CDR3 size: 13 residues. The ends were cut back, 5 bases at V and 1 base at J, with 9 bases in the middle. CDR3: CASSALTSYEQYF. Written as DNA, the CDR3 is TGTGCCAGCAGTGCCTTGACTTCCTACGAGCAGTACTTC.

The CDR3 nucleotides are TGTGCCAGCAGCTTATTGGGTGATGCCTGGCGGGAGCAGTACTTC. This gives the protein CASSLLGDAWREQYF. The J gene is TRBJ2-7, the V gene TRBV7-9; the D is unclear. From germline, CDR1 is SEHNR and CDR2 FQNEAQ (reference sequence). The V end lost 2 bases, the J end lost 7 bases, and 18 bases lay between the germline ends. This CDR3 is 15 amino acids long.

The rearrangement joins TRBV12-3 or TRBV12-4 to TRBJ2-5; possible D gene TRBD1, 5 bases. V lost 6 bases and J 3 bases, leaving 11 bases between the germline ends. The CDR3 extends over 13 amino acids. The DNA for the CDR3 is TGTGCCAGCAGAGGACACCCTGAAGAGACCCAGTACTTC. Translation gives CASRGHPEETQYF.

This chain uses TRBV27 with TRBJ2-7; D might be TRBD1 or TRBD2, each matching 5 bases. This CDR3 region has 15 residues. The V end was cut by 5 bases, the J end by 3 bases, with 17 bases between. Germline V gene lookup returns CDR1 MNHEY and CDR2 SMNVEV (reference sequence). The DNA of the CDR3 is TGTGCCAGCAGTCCCGTTCAGAGGGGATTCTACGAGCAGTACTTC. Translating gives CASSPVQRGFYEQYF.

The V gene is TRBV29-1, the J gene TRBJ2-1, with 7 positions matching TRBD1. Germline CDR1 and CDR2: SQVTM and ANQGSEA. The CDR3 contains 13 residues. Germline trimming cut 7 bases from V and 5 bases from J; bases unmatched to any gene: 8. CDR3 coding DNA: TGCAGCGCCCCCGGGACAGCCCACAATGAGCAGTTCTTC. This codes for CSAPGTAHNEQFF.

This clonotype came up a few times. The V and J genes are TRBV19 and TRBJ2-7, with D perhaps being TRBD1 or TRBD2 (6 bases each). Germline assignment: CDR1 LNHDA and CDR2 SQIVND (reference sequence). The CDR3 sequence is 15 residues long. Trimming removed 3 bases at V and 6 bases at J, with 18 bases between. CDR3 loop: CASSMGGLLGTEQYF. In nucleotides, the CDR3 is TGTGCCAGTAGTATGGGGGGCCTGCTAGGGACCGAGCAGTACTTC.

The table lists this clonotype with a few counts. The chain combines TRBV6-5 with TRBJ2-2; D unresolved. This CDR3 has 16 residues. Germline V gene data show CDR1 as MNHEY and CDR2 as SVGAGI. V gave up 2 bases and J gave up 0 bases, with 10 bases separating them. The DNA for the CDR3 is TGTGCCAGCAGTTACGTTTCCCCAGCGAACACCGGGGAGCTGTTTTTT. This sequence encodes CASSYVSPANTGELFF.

The J gene is TRBJ2-2, the V gene TRBV5-1; unclear D gene. Germline V lookup: CDR1 SGHRS, CDR2 YFSETQ. With 0 bases removed from V and 1 base from J, the gap between germline ends came to 7 bases. The CDR3 loop spans 15 amino acids. This CDR3 is CASSLVGMNTGELFF. The CDR3 nucleotides are TGCGCCAGCAGCTTGGTTGGGATGAACACCGGGGAGCTGTTTTTT.

The chain couples TRBV7-9 to TRBJ2-7, with 10 bases fitting TRBD2. The ends lost 1 base at V and 4 bases at J; junction bases unmatched: 4. CDR3 length: 15 amino acids. Per the germline V gene, CDR1 is SEHNR and CDR2 is FQNEAQ (reference sequence). The CDR3 spells CASSLVASGGYEQYF. The CDR3, as DNA: TGTGCCAGCAGCTTAGTGGCTAGCGGGGGTTACGAGCAGTACTTC.

The chain recombines TRBV5-1 with TRBJ2-1; 9 nucleotides align to TRBD2. J lost 6 bases, V lost 2 bases, and 6 bases had no gene match. CDR1 and CDR2 from the germline V gene are SGHRS and YFSETQ. This CDR3 contains 15 residues. The CDR3, as DNA: TGCGCCAGCAGCTTCCAAGCGGGGGGTACCAATGAGCAGTTCTTC. Protein product: CASSFQAGGTNEQFF.

J is TRBJ2-1 and V is TRBV7-6, with TRBD2 matching 7 bases. This CDR3 is 17 amino acids long. The J segment lost 1 base and the V segment lost 3 bases, leaving 9 bases of the junction unmatched. CDR1 is SGHVS and CDR2 is FNYEAQ in the germline V gene. The CDR3 region is CASSFIGGSKSYNEQFF. In DNA, the CDR3 is TGTGCCAGCAGCTTTATCGGGGGGTCCAAATCCTACAATGAGCAGTTCTTC.

This clonotype was picked up a small number of times. The rearrangement links TRBV6-2 or TRBV6-3 to TRBJ2-1; the match to TRBD1 covers 7 bases. Looked up from germline, CDR1 is MNHEY and CDR2 is SVGEGT. This CDR3 is built from 14 residues. V shed 6 bases, J shed 4 bases, and the junction held 6 bases outside the gene matches. The CDR3 nucleotides are TGTGCCAGCAGAAGGGGGCAGGAATACAATGAGCAGTTCTTC. Translation gives CASRRGQEYNEQFF.

This clonotype was seen a few times. CDR3 sequence: CSARWGPGGFTDTQYF. CDR3 bases: TGCAGTGCTAGATGGGGACCGGGGGGGTTCACAGATACGCAGTATTTT. This chain links TRBV20-1 with TRBJ2-3, with 8 bases that match TRBD2. The CDR3 runs 16 residues. The junction had 9 bases not matched to a gene; V was cut back by 2 bases and J by 2 bases. The germline V gene has CDR1 DFQATT and CDR2 SNEGSKA (reference sequence).

V and J are TRBV29-1 and TRBJ2-1; perhaps D is TRBD1 or TRBD2 (6 bases each). From germline, CDR1 is SQVTM and CDR2 ANQGSEA. Trimming left V 3 bases short and J 5 bases short, with 11 bases between. There are 13 residues in the CDR3. CDR3 sequence reads: CSVEGGDNNEQFF. In DNA, the CDR3 is TGCAGCGTTGAGGGCGGGGACAACAATGAGCAGTTCTTC.

J is TRBJ2-2 and V is TRBV10-3, with a weak D call TRBD1 (6 bases). This CDR3 is built from 12 residues. Trimming cost V 8 bases and J 7 bases, with 11 bases left between them. The germline CDR1 and CDR2 sequences are ENHRY and SYGVKD. The CDR3 DNA reads as TGTGCCATCGGGGGCCGTGGCGGGGAGCTGTTTTTT. Its translation: CAIGGRGGELFF.

This clonotype was counted a few times. This rearrangement joins TRBV5-5 to TRBJ2-1; TRBD2 aligns across 8 bases. From germline, CDR1 is SGHKS and CDR2 YYEKEE (reference sequence). The CDR3 extends over 14 amino acids. V trimming: 7 bases; J trimming: 1 base; junction bases outside the gene matches: 4. The CDR3 DNA is TGTGCCAGCCTCAGCGGGGGATCCTACAATGAGCAGTTCTTC. This codes for CASLSGGSYNEQFF.

The genes are TRBV5-6 and TRBJ2-1, with a possible D match to TRBD2 (5 bases). Per the germline V gene, CDR1 is SGHDT and CDR2 is YYEEEE. The V gene lost 4 bases and the J gene lost 5 bases, with 16 bases spanning the gap. The CDR3 is 15 amino acids. CDR3: CASSRERVSHNEQFF. In DNA form, the CDR3 reads TGTGCCAGCAGCCGCGAGAGGGTTAGCCACAATGAGCAGTTCTTC.

This clonotype was observed a few times. V is TRBV4-2 and J is TRBJ2-7, with D uncertain. The V end lost 1 base, the J end lost 6 bases, and 13 bases lay between the germline ends. Germline V CDR1 and CDR2: LGHNA, YNFKEQ. CDR3 length: 14 residues. The chain's CDR3 is CASSQVMEFTEQYF. The CDR3 DNA is TGTGCCAGCAGCCAAGTAATGGAATTCACCGAGCAGTACTTC.

In its sample, this clonotype ranks as medium-sized. The V call is TRBV7-9, the J call TRBJ2-1, with D possibly called TRBD1 or TRBD2 (5 bases each). The germline V and J ends were trimmed by 5 bases and 0 bases, with 14 bases remaining between them. Per germline, CDR1 SEHNR and CDR2 FQNEAQ (reference sequence). The CDR3 sequence is 16 residues long. The CDR3 sequence: CASSPGWGSSYNEQFF. In DNA form, the CDR3 reads TGTGCCAGCAGCCCCGGATGGGGGAGCTCCTACAATGAGCAGTTCTTC.

The table lists this clonotype with a few counts. The chain joins TRBV7-9 to TRBJ2-7; 7 bases fit TRBD2. V was clipped by 0 bases and J by 2 bases; unmatched bases: 4. Germline V gives CDR1 SEHNR, CDR2 FQNEAQ (reference sequence). The CDR3 runs to 15 residues. CDR3 residues: CASSLASGRAYEQYF. CDR3 DNA sequence: TGTGCCAGCAGCTTAGCTTCAGGGAGGGCCTACGAGCAGTACTTC.

This rearrangement joins TRBV12-3 or TRBV12-4 to TRBJ2-3; D may match TRBD1 or TRBD2 (5 bases each). V lost 5 bases, J lost 4 bases, and 13 bases lay in between. This CDR3 has 14 residues. In nucleotides, the CDR3 is TGTGCCAGCAGTCCTTGGGGGATTCCAGATACGCAGTATTTT. This codes for CASSPWGIPDTQYF.

This chain links TRBV2 with TRBJ2-1; 10 nucleotides align to TRBD2. Trimming took 1 base from V and 6 from J; bases not matched to a gene: 6. This CDR3 contains 16 residues. CDR1 is SNHLY, CDR2 FYNNEI, per germline. The CDR3, as DNA: TGTGCCAGCAGTGAAGGGTGGAGCGGGGGGGTCAATGAGCAGTTCTTC. Residues: CASSEGWSGGVNEQFF.

This clonotype was seen repeatedly, ten times or more. The chain carries TRBV27 and TRBJ2-1; D is unclear. The CDR3 totals 17 residues. Trimming stripped 7 bases from V and 9 bases from J, with 28 bases between. Germline values: CDR1 MNHEY, CDR2 SMNVEV (reference sequence). In nucleotides, the CDR3 is TGTGCCAGCATGGGGTGGGGAATACAGAAGAATCGCAGTGAGCAGTTCTTC. Translated, it gives CASMGWGIQKNRSEQFF.

This clonotype has more than one count but fewer than ten. The V gene is TRBV18, the J gene TRBJ2-7; D is unclear. Germline assignment: CDR1 KGHSH and CDR2 LQKENI. The V end lost 1 base, the J end lost 2 bases, and 9 bases lay between the germline ends. The CDR3 spans 14 residues. CDR3 loop: CASSPQRVTYEQYF. The CDR3 nucleotides read TGTGCCAGCTCACCACAACGGGTAACCTACGAGCAGTACTTC.

The chain recombines TRBV12-3 or TRBV12-4 with TRBJ1-6; D is unresolved. V lost 3 bases to trimming and J lost 5 bases, with 11 bases between them. The CDR3 contains 15 residues. CDR3 nucleotide sequence: TGTGCCAGCAGTTTCTGGTCGGGAGATAATTCACCCCTCCACTTT. Translation: CASSFWSGDNSPLHF.